One and the same sample provided the 32 T cell receptor beta chains below, sequenced in a study of cytomegalovirus exposure and HLA in healthy donors. A multiplex PCR was run with 60 Vbeta primers and 13 Jbeta primers. Using immunoSEQ multiplex PCR, the repertoire was profiled, and TCRdb retains in-frame clones only, with some absent. This sample has some 170,000 clones; about four fifths occur once, and the top ten carry around 4.7%. The sequenced sample consisted of PBMCs. These receptors all come from a woman under 30 in good health and CMV-seropositive.

The chain joins TRBV2 to TRBJ2-3, with D possibly TRBD1 on 5 matching bases. CDR1 is SNHLY and CDR2 is FYNNEI in the germline V gene. The CDR3 covers 14 residues. V was shortened by 4 bases and J by 2 bases, with 10 bases between the two germline ends. Here the CDR3 DNA reads TGTGCCAGCAGTGTCTCAGGGCCCACAGATACGCAGTATTTT. It is translated as CASSVSGPTDTQYF.

Only one count was recorded for this clone. This chain uses TRBV11-2 with TRBJ2-3, with D possibly matching TRBD1 (5 bases). The germline V gene has CDR1 SGHAT and CDR2 FQNNGV. This CDR3 contains 14 residues. The V and J ends lost 2 bases and 2 bases respectively, with 8 bases between them. The CDR3 sequence is CASSLQGNTDTQYF. The DNA of the CDR3 is TGTGCCAGCAGCTTACAGGGAAACACAGATACGCAGTATTTT.

CDR3 DNA: TGTGCCAGCAGTCTGGCAGGAAATAGCAATCAGCCCCAGCATTTT. Protein: CASSLAGNSNQPQHF. The chain links TRBV2 to TRBJ1-5; D is undetermined. The CDR3 spans 15 residues. Trimming stripped 5 bases from V and 0 bases from J, with 11 bases between. Germline V lookup: CDR1 SNHLY, CDR2 FYNNEI.

Only a few counts were recorded for this clone. The V and J genes are TRBV28 and TRBJ2-7; no reliable D call. The germline V and J ends were trimmed by 6 bases and 0 bases, with 21 bases remaining between them. CDR3 length equals 17 residues. The germline CDR1 and CDR2 sequences are MDHEN and SYDVKM. In DNA, the CDR3 is TGTGCCAGCAGACCACGCTGGTCGAGGCTAAGCTCCTACGAGCAGTACTTC. It codes for CASRPRWSRLSSYEQYF.

This CDR3 is CASSQGTGRFYGYTF. In DNA, the CDR3 is TGCGCCAGCAGCCAAGGGACAGGCCGCTTTTATGGCTACACCTTC. V is TRBV4-1 and J is TRBJ1-2, with 7 bases aligning to TRBD1. With V trimmed by 1 base and J by 5 bases, 7 bases remained unmatched. Looked up from germline, CDR1 is MGHRA and CDR2 is YSYEKL. The CDR3 covers 15 residues.

This clone was seen more than once but under ten times. The chain carries TRBV7-9 and TRBJ2-3; 11 bases are a match to TRBD2. CDR1 and CDR2 (germline): SEHNR, FQNEAQ (reference sequence). The CDR3 runs 18 residues. With V trimmed by 3 bases and J by 2 bases, 10 bases remained unmatched. Here the CDR3 reads CASSLYSGGDIPTDTQYF. In DNA form, the CDR3 reads TGTGCCAGCAGCTTGTATAGCGGGGGGGATATTCCCACAGATACGCAGTATTTT. The entire variable domain, with the rest obtained from reference TRBV7-9 and TRBJ2-3, is as follows: DTGVSQNPRHKITKRGQNVTFRCDPISEHNRLYWYRQTLGQGPEFLTYFQNEAQLEKSRLLSDRFSAERPKGSFSTLEIQRTEQGDSAMYLCASSLYSGGDIPTDTQYFGPGTRLTVL.

The chain has TRBV7-2 and TRBJ2-2; tentatively, D is TRBD2 (6 bases). This CDR3 is built from 13 residues. The germline V gene has CDR1 SGHTA and CDR2 FQGNSA. Trimming stripped 4 bases from V and 5 bases from J, with 8 bases between. CDR3 sequence (DNA): TGTGCCAGCAGCTATGGAGGGACCGGGGAGCTGTTTTTT. Amino acids: CASSYGGTGELFF.

This clone was picked up a small number of times. The chain uses TRBV6-6 and TRBJ1-5; tentative D call: TRBD1 (6 bases). V shed 5 bases and J shed 7 bases, with 12 bases lying between them. This CDR3 has 13 residues. Looked up from germline, CDR1 is MNHNY and CDR2 is SVGAGI (reference sequence). Written as DNA, the CDR3 is TGTGCCAGCAGTCCAGGGGAAGGACAGCCCCAGCATTTT. Residues: CASSPGEGQPQHF.

Written as DNA, the CDR3 is TGTGCCACCCTAGCGGGGGCTTTCTCAGAGACCCAGTACTTC. Translating it yields CATLAGAFSETQYF. The chain carries TRBV7-2 and TRBJ2-5, with 10 bases matching TRBD2. After removal of 10 bases from V and 4 bases from J, the junction contained 9 bases not matched to a gene. Looked up from germline, CDR1 is SGHTA and CDR2 is FQGNSA. CDR3 length equals 14 residues.

This clone occurred once. The chain joins TRBV4-2 to TRBJ1-2; D remains ambiguous. This CDR3 has 15 amino acids. CDR1 LGHNA and CDR2 YNFKEQ come from the germline V gene. The ends were cut back, 0 bases at V and 3 bases at J, with 11 bases in the middle. CDR3 DNA: TGTGCCAGCAGCCAAGATCCGGAGGTTGACTATGGCTACACCTTC. Translating gives CASSQDPEVDYGYTF.

The chain couples TRBV11-3 to TRBJ2-7; no clear D gene. The CDR3 covers 13 residues. Trimming cost V 1 base and J 7 bases, with 11 bases left between them. Looked up from germline, CDR1 is SGHNT and CDR2 is YENEEA. The CDR3 DNA is TGTGCCAGCAGCTTAGGTCCGTTCGGGGAGCAGTACTTC. It yields the protein CASSLGPFGEQYF.

This chain connects TRBV4-1 to TRBJ2-1, with D possibly matching TRBD2 (6 bases). This CDR3 has 14 amino acids. Germline values: CDR1 MGHRA, CDR2 YSYEKL. The V and J ends lost 5 bases and 8 bases respectively, with 16 bases between them. CDR3 nucleotide sequence: TGCGCCAGCAGCAGCCCGCTGCGGGGCTATGAGCAGTTCTTC. As protein: CASSSPLRGYEQFF.

The rearrangement links TRBV5-4 to TRBJ1-2; a weak D match, TRBD1 (5 bases). The CDR3 has 13 residues. The germline CDR1 and CDR2 sequences are SGHNT and YYREEE (reference sequence). Trimming removed 7 bases at V and 8 bases at J, with 18 bases between. CDR3 residues: CASGAGGGKGYTF. In DNA, the CDR3 is TGTGCCAGCGGGGCAGGTGGCGGCAAAGGCTACACCTTC.

This clone occurred a few times. The chain links TRBV21-1 to TRBJ1-1; TRBD1, the table's D call, lacks a check against the DNA. TRBV21-1 is a pseudogene locus. This CDR3 has 15 residues. CDR3 nucleotides: TGTGCCAGCAGCAAGTGGCAGGGGCTGAACACTGAAGCTTTCTTT. Encoded protein: CASSKWQGLNTEAFF.

This clone was counted a few times. This chain uses TRBV11-2 with TRBJ1-2; 7 nucleotides match TRBD1. J was trimmed by 6 bases and V by 4 bases; bases with no gene match: 8. The CDR3 has 14 residues. Germline V gene lookup returns CDR1 SGHAT and CDR2 FQNNGV. DNA of the CDR3: TGTGCCAGCAGCTCAACGGGACAGTTCGATGGCTACACCTTC. Translating gives CASSSTGQFDGYTF.

V is TRBV7-9 and J is TRBJ1-3; D is unresolved. The CDR3 covers 12 residues. Germline CDR1 and CDR2: SEHNR and FQNEAQ (reference sequence). CDR3: CAGRGSGNTIYF. The CDR3 bases are TGTGCAGGGAGAGGCTCTGGAAACACCATATATTTT.

The chain carries TRBV5-4 and TRBJ1-1; perhaps TRBD1 as D (6 bases). This CDR3 is 17 amino acids long. Per the germline V gene, CDR1 is SGHNT and CDR2 is YYREEE (reference sequence). Trimming cost V 4 bases and J 2 bases, with 21 bases left between them. The CDR3 is CASSGGVGGPFNTEAFF. The CDR3 coding sequence is TGTGCCAGCAGCGGGGGGGTGGGGGGCCCTTTTAACACTGAAGCTTTCTTT.

The V gene is TRBV4-1, the J gene TRBJ2-5; 7 bases line up with TRBD2. The CDR3 runs to 18 residues. J was trimmed by 1 base and V by 4 bases; bases with no gene match: 15. Germline V gene sequence: CDR1 MGHRA, CDR2 YSYEKL. DNA of the CDR3: TGCGCCAGCAGCCGCCCCGCCGGGGGGACCCAGCGCCAAGAGACCCAGTACTTC. This codes for CASSRPAGGTQRQETQYF.

CDR3 region: CASIQYTGQGAREQYF. The CDR3 DNA follows: TGTGCCAGCATCCAATATACGGGACAGGGGGCTAGAGAGCAGTACTTC. V and J are TRBV28 and TRBJ2-7, with TRBD1 matching 12 bases. J gave up 7 bases and V 7 bases, and 14 bases lay outside the gene matches. This CDR3 contains 16 residues. Germline values: CDR1 MDHEN, CDR2 SYDVKM.

The chain employs TRBV7-8 and TRBJ2-7, with D tentatively TRBD1 (5 bases). Germline V gives CDR1 SGHVS, CDR2 FQNEAQ. V was shortened by 5 bases and J by 3 bases, with 14 bases between the two germline ends. The CDR3 is made up of 14 amino acids. The DNA for the CDR3 is TGTGCCAGCAGCGCCGGAACAGGCGACTACGAGCAGTACTTC. Translated, it gives CASSAGTGDYEQYF.

The gene calls are TRBV4-1 and TRBJ2-7, with TRBD2 as a possible D gene (5 bases). This CDR3 is built from 15 residues. With 1 base removed from V and 1 base from J, the gap between germline ends came to 11 bases. Germline CDR1 MGHRA, CDR2 YSYEKL. The CDR3 nucleotides are TGCGCCAGCAGCCAAGTGGACTCGACTTCCTACGAGCAGTACTTC. Its translation: CASSQVDSTSYEQYF.

The chain joins TRBV6-5 to TRBJ1-4; D unclear. Germline assignment: CDR1 MNHEY and CDR2 SVGAGI. Trimming cost V 2 bases and J 8 bases, with 15 bases left between them. The CDR3 contains 15 residues. CDR3 nucleotides: TGTGCCAGCAGTTACACCCCCGGTTCGAGGGAAAAACTGTTTTTT. Its protein product is CASSYTPGSREKLFF.

The V call is TRBV5-4, the J call TRBJ1-1; D is unresolved. V dropped 2 bases and J dropped 1 base, with 9 bases sitting between them. The CDR3 has 14 residues. Germline loops: CDR1 SGHNT, CDR2 YYREEE (reference sequence). This CDR3 reads CASSFGRGNTEAFF. DNA of the CDR3: TGTGCCAGCAGCTTTGGTCGGGGGAACACTGAAGCTTTCTTT.

This chain uses TRBV6-5 with TRBJ2-2, with D possibly being TRBD2 (5 bases). The CDR3 is 15 residues long. Germline CDR1 reads MNHEY; CDR2 reads SVGAGI. Trimming shortened V by 6 bases and J by 0 bases, and 11 bases separated the two germline ends. The DNA for the CDR3 is TGTGCCAGCAGCGTTAAGGGAGCGAACACCGGGGAGCTGTTTTTT. Its translation: CASSVKGANTGELFF.

V usage is TRBV2 and J usage is TRBJ1-5; D remains ambiguous. V was pared by 2 bases and J by 3 bases, with 11 bases between. The germline CDR1 and CDR2 sequences are SNHLY and FYNNEI. This CDR3 has 15 amino acids. CDR3 nucleotide sequence: TGTGCCAGCAGTGAAACCCAGGCCGACAATCAGCCCCAGCATTTT. Translation: CASSETQADNQPQHF.

This clone was seen a handful of times. The chain links TRBV6-1 to TRBJ1-1; D call uncertain. The germline V and J ends were trimmed by 5 bases and 2 bases, with 15 bases remaining between them. Germline assignment: CDR1 MNHNS and CDR2 SASEGT. This CDR3 comprises 15 residues. The CDR3 coding sequence is TGTGCCAGCAGTTTATACAGAAGTATCAACACTGAAGCTTTCTTT. Translation gives CASSLYRSINTEAFF.

The sample holds a few counts of this clone. The CDR3 spells CASSQELHNEQFF. The CDR3 DNA follows: TGTGCCAGCAGCCAAGAACTCCACAATGAGCAGTTCTTC. This chain joins TRBV4-2 and TRBJ2-1; D remains unclear. V lost 0 bases to trimming and J lost 5 bases, with 5 bases between them. The CDR3 length is 13 residues. CDR1 and CDR2 (germline): LGHNA, YNFKEQ.

This clone was counted once. The V and J genes are TRBV6-5 and TRBJ2-4; unclear D gene. Germline CDR1 MNHEY, CDR2 SVGAGI. This CDR3 has 16 amino acids. With 0 bases removed from V and 0 bases from J, the gap between germline ends came to 9 bases. The CDR3 sequence: CASSYSSQLAKNIQYF. CDR3 sequence (DNA): TGTGCCAGCAGTTACTCGTCCCAACTAGCCAAAAACATTCAGTACTTC.

This sequence joins TRBV19 and TRBJ2-7; 10 positions agree with TRBD1. V lost 6 bases and J lost 3; bases outside the gene matches: 8. The CDR3 is 15 amino acids. CDR1 and CDR2 (germline): LNHDA, SQIVND (reference sequence). Written as DNA, the CDR3 is TGTGCCAGTAGGCCCGCCGGGACAGGGGTCTACGAGCAGTACTTC. Translation: CASRPAGTGVYEQYF.

This clone was recorded once. The rearrangement joins TRBV15 to TRBJ1-5, with D perhaps TRBD1 (6 bases). Trimming stripped 0 bases from V and 4 bases from J, with 16 bases between. Germline loops: CDR1 LNHNV, CDR2 YYDKDF (reference sequence). This CDR3 contains 17 residues. The CDR3 sequence: CATSRDWAGAGNQPQHF. DNA of the CDR3: TGTGCCACCAGCAGAGATTGGGCGGGGGCCGGGAATCAGCCCCAGCATTTT.

The CDR3 nucleotides read TGCAGTGCTAGTCAGGCGGGGGAGCTGTTTTTT. It yields the protein CSASQAGELFF. The chain combines TRBV20-1 with TRBJ2-2; no clear D. Germline CDR1 and CDR2: DFQATT and SNEGSKA (reference sequence). CDR3 length: 11 amino acids. The V and J ends lost 3 bases and 8 bases respectively, with 7 bases between them.

Here the CDR3 DNA reads TGTGCCAGTAGTATTTGGCGGGCAAACTATGGCTACACCTTC. The encoded protein is CASSIWRANYGYTF. V usage is TRBV19 and J usage is TRBJ1-2; D gene uncertain. This CDR3 is 14 amino acids long. V lost 3 bases, J lost 2 bases, and 10 bases lay in between. Germline V gives CDR1 LNHDA, CDR2 SQIVND (reference sequence).